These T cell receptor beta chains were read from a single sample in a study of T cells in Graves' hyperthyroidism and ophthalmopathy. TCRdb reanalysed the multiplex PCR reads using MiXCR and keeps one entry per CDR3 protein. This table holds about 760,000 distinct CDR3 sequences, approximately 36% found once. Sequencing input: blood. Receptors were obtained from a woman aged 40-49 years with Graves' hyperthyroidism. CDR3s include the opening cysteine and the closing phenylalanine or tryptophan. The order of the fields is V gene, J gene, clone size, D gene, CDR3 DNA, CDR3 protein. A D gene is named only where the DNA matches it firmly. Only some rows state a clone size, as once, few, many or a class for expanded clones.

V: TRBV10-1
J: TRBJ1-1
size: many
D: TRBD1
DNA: TGCGCCAGCGGACAGGGGACCACTGAAGCTTTCTTT
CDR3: CASGQGTTEAFF

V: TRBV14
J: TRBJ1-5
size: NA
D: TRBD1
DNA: TGTGCCAGCAGCCAGACAGGGGGTTTTGTGCCCCAGCATTTT
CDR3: CASSQTGGFVPQHF

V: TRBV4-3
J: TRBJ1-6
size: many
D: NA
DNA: TGCGCCAGCAGCCAAGATGGCCAGCCTAATTCACCCCTCCACTTT
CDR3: CASSQDGQPNSPLHF

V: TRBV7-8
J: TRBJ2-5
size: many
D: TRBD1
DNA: TGTGCCAGCAGCTTGGTCAGACAGGGACAAGAGACCCAGTACTTC
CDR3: CASSLVRQGQETQYF

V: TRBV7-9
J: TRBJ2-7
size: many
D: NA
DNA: TGTGCCAGCAGCCTTACCGGCCGACTCACTGCCGGCTACGAGCAGTACTTC
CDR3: CASSLTGRLTAGYEQYF

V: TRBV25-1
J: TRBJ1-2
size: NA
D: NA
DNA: TGTGCCAGCCAGGGGAAGGCGGGGGACTATGGCTACACCTTC
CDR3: CASQGKAGDYGYTF

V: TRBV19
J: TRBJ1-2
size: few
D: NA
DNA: TGTGCCAGTAGTCGGGAGTTCGAGGGCTACACCTTC
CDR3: CASSREFEGYTF

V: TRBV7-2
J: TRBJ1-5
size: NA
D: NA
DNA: TGTGCCAGCAGCTTGGTGGGTCAAGGGGCAGGCAATCAGCCCCAGCATTTT
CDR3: CASSLVGQGAGNQPQHF

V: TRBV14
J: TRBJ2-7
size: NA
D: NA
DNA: TGTGCCAGCAGCCTGATCTCGGAGATCTACGAGCAGTACTTC
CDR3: CASSLISEIYEQYF

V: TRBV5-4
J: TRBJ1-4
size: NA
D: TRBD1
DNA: TGTGCCAGCAGCCCGATGACAGGGGTAAACGAAAAACTGTTTTTT
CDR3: CASSPMTGVNEKLFF

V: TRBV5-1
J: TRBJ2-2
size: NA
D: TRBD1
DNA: TGCGCCAGCAGCGCTACCGGGACAGGGGACACCGGGGAGCTGTTTTTT
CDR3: CASSATGTGDTGELFF

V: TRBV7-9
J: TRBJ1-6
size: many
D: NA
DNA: TGTGCCAGCAGCTTAGCGGGGGCTAATTCACCCCTCCACTTT
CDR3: CASSLAGANSPLHF

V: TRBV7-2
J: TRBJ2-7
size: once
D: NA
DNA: TGTGCCAGCAGTTTATCTGATACCTACGAGCAGTACTTC
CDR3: CASSLSDTYEQYF

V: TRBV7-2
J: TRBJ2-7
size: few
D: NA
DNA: TGTGCCAGCAGCCCCCAGGGTGACACCTACGAGCAGTACTTC
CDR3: CASSPQGDTYEQYF

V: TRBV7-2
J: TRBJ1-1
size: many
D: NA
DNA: TGTGCCAGCAGCAGCCTGGGACTAGGGAACACTGAAGCTTTCTTT
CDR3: CASSSLGLGNTEAFF

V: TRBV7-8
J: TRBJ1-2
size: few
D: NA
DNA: TGTGCCAGCAGCTCCGGACCGATATATGGCTACACCTTC
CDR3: CASSSGPIYGYTF

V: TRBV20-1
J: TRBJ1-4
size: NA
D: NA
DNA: TGCAGTGCTAGAGAGGCTAACCGGGACAATCGTAATGAAAAACTGTTTTTT
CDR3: CSAREANRDNRNEKLFF

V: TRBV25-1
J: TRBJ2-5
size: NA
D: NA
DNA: TGTGCCAGCAGTACCAGCCAAGATTGGGACTTCTCCTGGGAGACCCAGTACTTC
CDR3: CASSTSQDWDFSWETQYF

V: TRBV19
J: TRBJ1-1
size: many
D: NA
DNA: TGTGCCAGTAGGCCCACTGGGAGGGGGATGAACACTGAAGCTTTCTTT
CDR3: CASRPTGRGMNTEAFF

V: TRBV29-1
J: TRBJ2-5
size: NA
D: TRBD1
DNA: TGCAGCGTTGAGGGACAGGGGAAAGAGACCCAGTACTTC
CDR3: CSVEGQGKETQYF

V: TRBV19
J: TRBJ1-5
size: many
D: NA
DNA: TGTGCCAGTAGTGACGCCCTTTCAGGGGCCCAGCATTTT
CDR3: CASSDALSGAQHF

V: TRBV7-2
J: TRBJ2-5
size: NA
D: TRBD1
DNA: TGTGCCAGCAGTTTAGTCGGGACAGGGGTGCCATACCAAGAGACCCAGTACTTC
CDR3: CASSLVGTGVPYQETQYF

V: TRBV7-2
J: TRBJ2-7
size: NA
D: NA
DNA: TGTGCCAGCAGCTTAGAAGGCTCCGGGGCCGGGTACTTC
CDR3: CASSLEGSGAGYF

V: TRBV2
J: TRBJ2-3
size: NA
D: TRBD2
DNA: TGTGCCAGCAGACAAGGGGCGGGAGGGCTTGCAGATACGCAGTATTTT
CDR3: CASRQGAGGLADTQYF

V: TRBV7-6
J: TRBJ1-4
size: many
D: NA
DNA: TGTGCCAGCAGCTTAGGGACAGTAGGTGAAAAACTGTTTTTT
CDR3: CASSLGTVGEKLFF

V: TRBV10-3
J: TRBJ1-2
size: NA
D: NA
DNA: TGTGCCAGCAACCGCCCCGGGGGGAACTTAGATGGCTACACCTTC
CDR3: CASNRPGGNLDGYTF

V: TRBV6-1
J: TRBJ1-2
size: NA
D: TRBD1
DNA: TGTGCCAGCAGGGGACAGGGGAAGGGTTATGGCTACACCTTC
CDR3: CASRGQGKGYGYTF

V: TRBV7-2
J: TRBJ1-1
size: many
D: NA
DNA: TGTGCCAGCAGCTTAGGGGTTCCGATTACTGAAGCTTTCTTT
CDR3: CASSLGVPITEAFF